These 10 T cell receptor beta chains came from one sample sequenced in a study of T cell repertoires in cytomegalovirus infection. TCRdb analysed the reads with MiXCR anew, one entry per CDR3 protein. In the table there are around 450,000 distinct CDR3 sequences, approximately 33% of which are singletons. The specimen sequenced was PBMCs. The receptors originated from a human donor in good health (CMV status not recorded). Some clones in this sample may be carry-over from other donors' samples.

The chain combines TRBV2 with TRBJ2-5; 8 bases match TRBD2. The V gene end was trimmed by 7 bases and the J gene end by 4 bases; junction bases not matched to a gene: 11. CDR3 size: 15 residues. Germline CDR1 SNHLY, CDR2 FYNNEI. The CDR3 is CASKSPSSGGETQYF. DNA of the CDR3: TGTGCCAGCAAATCTCCCTCCAGCGGGGGAGAGACCCAGTACTTC.

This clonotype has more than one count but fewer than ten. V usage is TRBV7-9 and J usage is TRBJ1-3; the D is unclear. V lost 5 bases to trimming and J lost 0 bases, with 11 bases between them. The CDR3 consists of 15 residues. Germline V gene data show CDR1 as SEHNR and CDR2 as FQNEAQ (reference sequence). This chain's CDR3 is CASSKPGFSGNTIYF. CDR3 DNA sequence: TGTGCCAGCAGCAAGCCGGGTTTCTCTGGAAACACCATATATTTT.

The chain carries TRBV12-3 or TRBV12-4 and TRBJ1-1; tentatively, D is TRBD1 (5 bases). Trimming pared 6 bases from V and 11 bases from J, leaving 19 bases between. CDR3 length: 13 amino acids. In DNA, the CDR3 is TGTGCCAGCAGGGAATCTGGGACTGACGGGGCTTTCTTT. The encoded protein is CASRESGTDGAFF.

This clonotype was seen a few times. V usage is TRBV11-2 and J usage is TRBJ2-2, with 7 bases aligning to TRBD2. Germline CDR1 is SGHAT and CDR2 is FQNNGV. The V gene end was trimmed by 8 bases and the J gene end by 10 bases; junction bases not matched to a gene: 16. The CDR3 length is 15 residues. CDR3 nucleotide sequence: TGTGCCAGCGCTCCCTCCGCGGGGAGGGTGGCGGAGCTGTTTTTT. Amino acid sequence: CASAPSAGRVAELFF.

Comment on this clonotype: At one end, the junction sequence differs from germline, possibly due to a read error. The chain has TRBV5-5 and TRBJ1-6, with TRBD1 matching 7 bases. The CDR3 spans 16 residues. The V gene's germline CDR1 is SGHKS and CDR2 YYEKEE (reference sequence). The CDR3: CASSRTGSLYNSPLPF. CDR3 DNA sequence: TGTGCCAGCAGTCGGACAGGAAGCCTGTATAATTCACCCCTCCCCTTT.

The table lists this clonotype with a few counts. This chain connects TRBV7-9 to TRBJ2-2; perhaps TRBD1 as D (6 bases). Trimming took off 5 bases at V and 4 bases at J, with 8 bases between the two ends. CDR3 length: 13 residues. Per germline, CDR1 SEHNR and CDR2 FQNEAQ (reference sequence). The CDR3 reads CASSQGSTGELFF. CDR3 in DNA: TGTGCCAGCAGCCAGGGGAGCACCGGGGAGCTGTTTTTT.

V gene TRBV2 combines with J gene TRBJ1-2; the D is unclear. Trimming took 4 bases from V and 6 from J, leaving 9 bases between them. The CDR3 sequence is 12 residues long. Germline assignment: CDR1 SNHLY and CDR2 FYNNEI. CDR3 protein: CASSVRGDGYTF. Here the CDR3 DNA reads TGTGCCAGCAGTGTACGGGGAGATGGCTACACCTTC.

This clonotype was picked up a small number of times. CDR3 region: CASSTPQGGLFSTNEKLFF. CDR3 in DNA: TGTGCCAGCTCGACCCCCCAGGGTGGGCTCTTTTCTACTAATGAAAAACTGTTTTTT. V usage is TRBV9 and J usage is TRBJ1-4, with a possible D match to TRBD1 (5 bases). Germline CDR1 and CDR2: SGDLS and YYNGEE. CDR3 length: 19 amino acids. Trimming took off 7 bases at V and 2 bases at J, with 27 bases between the two ends. Variable domain in full (rest from reference TRBV9 and TRBJ1-4): DSGVTQTPKHLITATGQRVTLRCSPRSGDLSVYWYQQSLDQGLQFLIQYYNGEERAKGNILERFSAQQFPDLHSELNLSSLELGDSALYFCASSTPQGGLFSTNEKLFFGSGTQLSVL.

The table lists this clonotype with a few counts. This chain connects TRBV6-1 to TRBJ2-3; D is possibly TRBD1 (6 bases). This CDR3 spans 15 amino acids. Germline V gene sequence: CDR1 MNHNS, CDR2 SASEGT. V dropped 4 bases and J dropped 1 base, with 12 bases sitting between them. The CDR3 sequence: CASSGPQGGTDTQYF. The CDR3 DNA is TGTGCCAGCAGTGGGCCACAGGGAGGCACAGATACGCAGTATTTT.

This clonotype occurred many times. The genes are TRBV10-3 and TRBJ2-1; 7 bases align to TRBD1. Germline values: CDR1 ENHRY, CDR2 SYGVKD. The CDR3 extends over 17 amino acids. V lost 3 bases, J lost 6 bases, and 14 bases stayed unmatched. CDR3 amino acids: CAISDPQGFKAGNEQFF. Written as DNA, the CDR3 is TGTGCCATCAGTGACCCACAGGGGTTTAAGGCGGGCAATGAGCAGTTCTTC.